This is a list of T cell receptor beta chains from one sample in a study of OX40 agonist ivuxolimab in advanced cancers. Sequenced by immunoSEQ multiplex PCR; TCRdb stores in-frame clones only, minus some. The sample has approximately 42,000 clones, approximately 78% seen once; the top ten hold roughly 2.5%. Sequences were derived from CD4+ or CD8+ T cells sorted from blood, sampled in a trial of the OX40 agonist ivuxolimab. These receptors were collected from an adult with an advanced solid tumor such as melanoma, head and neck, liver or kidney cancer. Each CDR3 is given with its conserved first and last residue. Where a row states a size, it is once, few, many or the class of an expanded clone; other rows omit it.

V gene: TRBV19
clone size: .
CDR3 protein: CASMTLGTEAFF

V gene: TRBV7-2
clone size: once
CDR3 protein: CASSLIPGRDYNEQFF

V gene: TRBV2
clone size: .
CDR3 protein: CASKGSNQPQHF

V gene: TRBV4-1
clone size: .
CDR3 protein: CASSQEFIERLSTDTQYF

V gene: TRBV5-1
clone size: .
CDR3 protein: CASRDLSGETQYF

V gene: TRBV7-7
clone size: .
CDR3 protein: CASSLGTSTDTQYF

V gene: TRBV19
clone size: .
CDR3 protein: CASSLTASSTDTQYF

V gene: TRBV7-3
clone size: .
CDR3 protein: CASSLTQGPYNEQFF

V gene: TRBV7-2
clone size: .
CDR3 protein: CASSFSPSGGKNIQYF

V gene: TRBV27
clone size: .
CDR3 protein: CASSLSAGTGPGQPQHF

V gene: TRBV5-1
clone size: once
CDR3 protein: CASSNGQASLFGSPLHF

V gene: TRBV5-1
clone size: once
CDR3 protein: CASSSGQLVGEKLFF

V gene: TRBV5-4
clone size: once
CDR3 protein: CASSTGTSGINMFF

V gene: TRBV19
clone size: few
CDR3 protein: CASSRTANTGELFF

V gene: TRBV7-3
clone size: .
CDR3 protein: CASSLIPQDRDKIYNEQFF

V gene: TRBV2
clone size: .
CDR3 protein: CASSEEAPGLQPQHF

V gene: TRBV5-1
clone size: .
CDR3 protein: CASSQGQPTFDEQFF

V gene: TRBV30
clone size: .
CDR3 protein: CAWSVNNEQFF

V gene: TRBV27
clone size: .
CDR3 protein: CASSLSITGAGASTDTQYF

V gene: TRBV7-2
clone size: .
CDR3 protein: CASSLWAHSGNTIYF

V gene: TRBV5-1
clone size: .
CDR3 protein: CASSLGTGGTEAFF

V gene: TRBV7-2
clone size: few
CDR3 protein: CASSSRAQTTTQYF

V gene: TRBV19
clone size: few
CDR3 protein: CASSIRLAGGTDTQYF

V gene: TRBV7-2
clone size: .
CDR3 protein: CASSLARANEKLFF

V gene: TRBV2
clone size: .
CDR3 protein: CASSPYTEAFF

V gene: TRBV7-6
clone size: few
CDR3 protein: CASSLGIGNQPQHF

V gene: TRBV21-1
clone size: .
CDR3 protein: CATPGTGGINEQFF

V gene: TRBV5-6
clone size: .
CDR3 protein: CASSRMYNEQFF